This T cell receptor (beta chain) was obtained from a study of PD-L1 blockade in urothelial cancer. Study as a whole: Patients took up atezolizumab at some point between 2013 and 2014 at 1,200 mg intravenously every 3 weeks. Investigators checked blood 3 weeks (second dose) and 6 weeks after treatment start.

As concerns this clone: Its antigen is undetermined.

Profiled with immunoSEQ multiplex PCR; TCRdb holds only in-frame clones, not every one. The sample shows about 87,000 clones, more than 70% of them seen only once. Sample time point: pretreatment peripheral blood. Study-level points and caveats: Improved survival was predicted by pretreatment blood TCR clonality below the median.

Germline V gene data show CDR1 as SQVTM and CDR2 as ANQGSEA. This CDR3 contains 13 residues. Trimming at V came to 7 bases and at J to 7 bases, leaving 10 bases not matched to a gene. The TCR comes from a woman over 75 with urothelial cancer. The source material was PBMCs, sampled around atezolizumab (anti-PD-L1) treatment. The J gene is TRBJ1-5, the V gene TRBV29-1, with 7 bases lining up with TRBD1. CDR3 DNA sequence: TGCAGCGCCCGGGACAGTTTCATGCAGCCCCAGCATTTT. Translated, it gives CSARDSFMQPQHF.